This T cell receptor beta chain was profiled in a study of blood T cell repertoires in COVID-19. Overall study: The United States, Italy and Spain were the sources of the acute and convalescent COVID-19 samples.

Trimming took off 5 bases at V and 0 bases at J, with 13 bases between the two ends. CDR1 SGHNT and CDR2 YENEEA come from the germline V gene. This CDR3 comprises 16 residues. Libraries were prepared by immunoSEQ multiplex PCR; TCRdb keeps only in-frame clonotypes and omits some of them. The sample has around 30,000 clones; 75% to 90% are singletons. This chain uses TRBV11-3 with TRBJ2-2, with D maybe TRBD2 (5 bases). Sequenced sample: peripheral blood. This sequence originates from a human donor in a cohort sampled during active COVID-19. Here the CDR3 reads CASSPEIGANTGELFF. The CDR3 DNA reads TGTGCCAGCAGCCCCGAGATCGGGGCGAACACCGGGGAGCTGTTTTTT.